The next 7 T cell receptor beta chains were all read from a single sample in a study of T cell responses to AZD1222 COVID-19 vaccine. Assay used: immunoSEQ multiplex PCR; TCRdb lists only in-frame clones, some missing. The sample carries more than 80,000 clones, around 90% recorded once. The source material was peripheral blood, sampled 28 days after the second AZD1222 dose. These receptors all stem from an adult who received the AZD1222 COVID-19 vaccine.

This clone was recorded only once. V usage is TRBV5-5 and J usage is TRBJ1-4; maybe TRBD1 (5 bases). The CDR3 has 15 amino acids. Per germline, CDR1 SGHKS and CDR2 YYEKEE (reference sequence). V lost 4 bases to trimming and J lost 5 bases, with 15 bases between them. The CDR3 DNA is TGTGCCAGCAGCCGCTGGTGGGCAGGGAATGAAAAACTGTTTTTT. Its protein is CASSRWWAGNEKLFF.

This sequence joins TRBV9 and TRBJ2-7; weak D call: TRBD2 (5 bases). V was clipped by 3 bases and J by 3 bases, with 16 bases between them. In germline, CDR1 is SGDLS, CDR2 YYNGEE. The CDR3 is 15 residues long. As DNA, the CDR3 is TGTGCCAGCAGCGACGGCCCGGCCGCGGGCTACGAGCAGTACTTC. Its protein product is CASSDGPAAGYEQYF.

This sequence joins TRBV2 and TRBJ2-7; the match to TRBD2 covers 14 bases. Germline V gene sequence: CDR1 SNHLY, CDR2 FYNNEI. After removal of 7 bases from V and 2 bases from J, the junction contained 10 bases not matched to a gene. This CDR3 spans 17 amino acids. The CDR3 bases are TGTGCCAGCACAGGGACTAGCGGGGGCGGAATCCCCTACGAGCAGTACTTC. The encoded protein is CASTGTSGGGIPYEQYF.

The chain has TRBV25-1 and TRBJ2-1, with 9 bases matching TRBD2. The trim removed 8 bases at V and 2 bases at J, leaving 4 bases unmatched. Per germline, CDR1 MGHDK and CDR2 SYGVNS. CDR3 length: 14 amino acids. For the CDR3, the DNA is TGTGCCAGCGGTCTAGCGGGGCCCTACAATGAGCAGTTCTTC. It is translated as CASGLAGPYNEQFF.

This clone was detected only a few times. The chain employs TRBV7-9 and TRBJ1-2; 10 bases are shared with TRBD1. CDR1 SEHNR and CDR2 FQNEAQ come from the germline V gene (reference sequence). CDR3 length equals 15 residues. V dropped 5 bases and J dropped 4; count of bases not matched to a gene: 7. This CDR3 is CASSPGTGATYGYTF. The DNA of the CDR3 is TGTGCCAGCAGCCCCGGGACAGGGGCGACCTATGGCTACACCTTC. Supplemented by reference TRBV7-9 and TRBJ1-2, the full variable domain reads DTGVSQNPRHKITKRGQNVTFRCDPISEHNRLYWYRQTLGQGPEFLTYFQNEAQLEKSRLLSDRFSAERPKGSFSTLEIQRTEQGDSAMYLCASSPGTGATYGYTFGSGTRLTVV.

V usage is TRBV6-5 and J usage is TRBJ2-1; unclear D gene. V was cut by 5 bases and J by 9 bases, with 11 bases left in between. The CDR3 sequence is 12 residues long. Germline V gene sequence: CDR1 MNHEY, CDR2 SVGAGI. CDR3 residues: CASSKLLGEQFF. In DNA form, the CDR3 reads TGTGCCAGCAGTAAACTTCTGGGTGAGCAGTTCTTC.

The CDR3 DNA sequence: TGTGCCACCAGCTCACGGGACAAGCTTACCGGGGAGCTGTTTTTT. Translating it yields CATSSRDKLTGELFF. V and J are TRBV15 and TRBJ2-2; D perhaps matches TRBD1 (6 bases). The V and J ends lost 5 bases and 5 bases respectively, with 15 bases between them. The CDR3 consists of 15 residues. The germline CDR1 and CDR2 sequences are LNHNV and YYDKDF (reference sequence). The entire variable domain, with the rest obtained from reference TRBV15 and TRBJ2-2, is as follows: DAMVIQNPRYQVTQFGKPVTLSCSQTLNHNVMYWYQQKSSQAPKLLFHYYDKDFNNEADTPDNFQSRRPNTSFCFLDIRSPGLGDTAMYLCATSSRDKLTGELFFGEGSRLTVL.